A single sample is the source of the 18 T cell receptor beta chains below, sequenced in a study of regulatory T cells in long-lasting Graves disease. CDR3 regions were amplified by Arm-PCR using iRepertoire HTBI primers to build TCR beta libraries. Via MiXCR, TCRdb re-called the multiplex PCR reads, giving one row per CDR3 protein. The data show about 540,000 distinct CDR3 sequences, roughly 14% seen once. Documented time point: newly diagnosed GD, antithyroid drugs for less than 3 months. The TCR library was made from RNA extracted from PBMCs. These data also featured in a second study, about T cells in Graves' hyperthyroidism and ophthalmopathy.

This material consisted of peripheral blood mononuclear cells (PBMCs), taken at new diagnosis, from a patient treated with antithyroid drugs. The source of these receptors is a man under 40 with Graves disease.

In its sample, this clonotype was seen many times. The gene calls are TRBV20-1 and TRBJ1-1, with 10 positions matching TRBD1. J was trimmed by 3 bases and V by 3 bases; bases with no gene match: 7. The germline gives CDR1 DFQATT, CDR2 SNEGSKA (reference sequence). The CDR3 sequence is 15 residues long. As DNA, the CDR3 is TGCAGTGCTAGGGGACAGGGGAGGTCTCACACTGAAGCTTTCTTT. Translating it yields CSARGQGRSHTEAFF.

In this sample, this clonotype turned up many times. The chain couples TRBV29-1 to TRBJ2-5; D is possibly TRBD2 (5 bases). The CDR3 extends over 15 amino acids. The germline gives CDR1 SQVTM, CDR2 ANQGSEA. Trimming cost V 4 bases and J 3 bases, with 18 bases left between them. The CDR3 nucleotides are TGCAGCGTTGTTCCCCCATTTGACGGGAAAGAGACCCAGTACTTC. Translation gives CSVVPPFDGKETQYF.

This clonotype has at least ten counts. The chain has TRBV12-3 or TRBV12-4 and TRBJ2-1; 10 bases match TRBD2. J was trimmed by 0 bases and V by 5 bases; bases with no gene match: 16. The CDR3 runs 20 residues. The CDR3 bases are TGTGCCAGCAGTCTATCTCCCGGACTAGCGGACTTATCCTCCTACAATGAGCAGTTCTTC. Its protein is CASSLSPGLADLSSYNEQFF.

The chain carries TRBV7-3 and TRBJ2-7; a weak D match, TRBD1 (6 bases). Per germline, CDR1 SGHTA and CDR2 FQGTGA. V was shortened by 5 bases and J by 7 bases, with 12 bases between the two germline ends. The CDR3 loop spans 12 amino acids. For the CDR3, the DNA is TGTGCCAGCAGCGCAGGGGCCGGAGAGCAGTACTTC. The encoded protein is CASSAGAGEQYF.

The V call is TRBV19, the J call TRBJ2-3; D is ambiguous. The CDR3 sequence is 13 residues long. Between the trimmed V and J ends, which lost 3 bases and 9 bases, there was a span of 13 bases. In germline, CDR1 is LNHDA, CDR2 SQIVND (reference sequence). CDR3 region: CASSIRTPGTQYF. The CDR3 DNA is TGTGCCAGTAGTATTCGAACCCCCGGGACGCAGTATTTT.

This clonotype was observed many times. The chain joins TRBV28 to TRBJ1-1, with a weak D call TRBD1 (6 bases). The CDR3 has 15 residues. The germline V gene encodes CDR1 MDHEN and CDR2 SYDVKM. V lost 8 bases and J lost 1, with 17 bases in between. CDR3 residues: CASRSGGGGNTEAFF. CDR3 bases: TGTGCCAGCCGCTCAGGAGGGGGTGGGAACACTGAAGCTTTCTTT.

The chain uses TRBV12-5 and TRBJ2-1; D possibly matches TRBD1 or TRBD2 (5 bases each). With the DNA end fitting TRBJ2-4 better, the J assignment may be wrong. Per germline, CDR1 LGHNT and CDR2 FRNRAP. The CDR3 contains 15 residues. The CDR3 DNA follows: TGTGCTAGTGGTTCAACGAGGGGTTGGGGAAACATTCAGTACTTC. Its translation: CASGSTRGWGNIQYF.

This clonotype was seen more than once but under ten times. The genes are TRBV18 and TRBJ2-1, with 10 bases lining up with TRBD1. The CDR3 spans 13 residues. Germline loops: CDR1 KGHSH, CDR2 LQKENI. V lost 3 bases, J lost 9 bases, and 2 bases stayed unmatched. CDR3 bases: TGTGCCAGCTCACCGGGACAGGGGAGTGAGCAGTTCTTC. Translation gives CASSPGQGSEQFF.

The V and J genes are TRBV7-2 and TRBJ2-2, with D perhaps matching TRBD2 (5 bases). Deletions cut 5 bases from V and 2 bases from J, with 15 bases between. Germline V lookup: CDR1 SGHTA, CDR2 FQGNSA. This CDR3 has 16 residues. The CDR3 loop is CASSQGGRDNTGELFF. As DNA, the CDR3 is TGTGCCAGCAGCCAAGGAGGTAGAGACAACACCGGGGAGCTGTTTTTT.

The rearrangement joins TRBV7-9 to TRBJ1-6; D not certain. Germline V gene data show CDR1 as SEHNR and CDR2 as FQNEAQ (reference sequence). This CDR3 has 15 residues. Between the trimmed V and J ends, which lost 3 bases and 7 bases, there was a span of 13 bases. The CDR3 DNA reads TGTGCCAGCAGCTTTTCGGGCGGATTCAATTCACCCCTCCACTTT. Encoded protein: CASSFSGGFNSPLHF.

This clonotype was seen repeatedly, ten times or more. This chain connects TRBV6-5 to TRBJ2-3; tentatively, D is TRBD2 (5 bases). This CDR3 spans 14 amino acids. V lost 3 bases to trimming and J lost 4 bases, with 11 bases between them. The germline gives CDR1 MNHEY, CDR2 SVGAGI. This CDR3 reads CASSYRLASDTQYF. Written as DNA, the CDR3 is TGTGCCAGCAGTTATAGGCTAGCCTCAGATACGCAGTATTTT.

There are a few counts of this clonotype. V gene TRBV24-1 combines with J gene TRBJ2-3, with 14 bases aligning to TRBD2. Unmatched junction bases numbered 11, after V lost 3 bases and J lost 4 bases. This CDR3 contains 19 residues. Germline V CDR1 and CDR2: KGHDR, SFDVKD. This CDR3 is CATSDRLWTSGRSPDTQYF. CDR3 nucleotide sequence: TGTGCCACCAGTGATCGCCTTTGGACTAGCGGGAGGTCCCCAGATACGCAGTATTTT.

This clonotype was seen a handful of times. Its ends do not fully match the called genes, so a read error is possible. This chain connects TRBV6-5 to TRBJ1-1, with D possibly matching TRBD1 (6 bases). CDR1 and CDR2 from the germline V gene are MNHEY and SVGAGI. The CDR3 sequence is 11 residues long. CDR3 in DNA: TGTGCTAGCAGTTACCGAGGGGGAGCTCTCTTT. Protein sequence: CASSYRGGALF.

This clonotype was recorded a few times. The chain combines TRBV5-1 with TRBJ2-5, with 10 bases lining up with TRBD1. Trimming at V came to 4 bases and at J to 2 bases, leaving 14 bases not matched to a gene. CDR1 SGHRS and CDR2 YFSETQ come from the germline V gene. This CDR3 has 18 amino acids. The CDR3 loop is CASSLSIPGQGLQETQYF. Written as DNA, the CDR3 is TGCGCCAGCAGCCTCTCAATCCCGGGACAGGGGCTACAAGAGACCCAGTACTTC.

The chain uses TRBV5-6 and TRBJ2-1; 11 bases line up with TRBD1. Germline assignment: CDR1 SGHDT and CDR2 YYEEEE. CDR3 length: 17 residues. With V trimmed by 3 bases and J by 3 bases, 8 bases remained unmatched. The CDR3 spells CASSSPGTGGDYNEQFF. The CDR3, as DNA: TGTGCCAGCAGCTCACCCGGGACAGGGGGGGACTACAATGAGCAGTTCTTC. The full variable domain, in which reference TRBV5-6 and TRBJ2-1 provide the parts outside the CDR3, is DAGVTQSPTHLIKTRGQQVTLRCSPKSGHDTVSWYQQALGQGPQFIFQYYEEEERQRGNFPDRFSGHQFPNYSSELNVNALLLGDSALYLCASSSPGTGGDYNEQFFGPGTRLTVL.

This clonotype appeared many times. The J gene is TRBJ2-5, the V gene TRBV6-1, with 13 bases matching TRBD2. V shed 4 bases, J shed 1 base, and the junction held 3 bases outside the gene matches. The CDR3 totals 16 residues. Germline CDR1 reads MNHNS; CDR2 reads SASEGT. CDR3: CASSGGLAGPQETQYF. For the CDR3, the DNA is TGTGCCAGCAGTGGGGGACTAGCGGGGCCCCAAGAGACCCAGTACTTC.

The chain has TRBV20-1 and TRBJ2-1, with D hard to call. Trimming took off 3 bases at V and 7 bases at J, with 22 bases between the two ends. The CDR3 has 16 residues. Germline V gives CDR1 DFQATT, CDR2 SNEGSKA (reference sequence). CDR3 coding DNA: TGCAGTGCTAGTGCGGCAAAAACCTATGCGTCGAATGAGCAGTTCTTC. Its translation is CSASAAKTYASNEQFF.

This clonotype was seen many times. The genes are TRBV9 and TRBJ2-2; no reliable D call. Germline loops: CDR1 SGDLS, CDR2 YYNGEE. CDR3 length equals 13 residues. V lost 2 bases to trimming and J lost 4 bases, with 6 bases between them. The CDR3 region is CASSVHSTGELFF. CDR3 DNA: TGTGCCAGCAGCGTGCACTCCACCGGGGAGCTGTTTTTT.